This T cell receptor beta chain was documented in a study of T-cell memory formation after mild COVID-19 (dated by TCRdb to the early 2020s). As for the study more broadly: Most TCR sequence clusters were specific to one of the two donors. T-cell clones expanding and contracting after mild COVID-19 in a couple of donors were tracked by longitudinal TCRalpha and TCRbeta repertoire sequencing. The cohort was made up of two young adult volunteers, one female and one male, who were previously healthy.

Overall study results and their limits: The detection of some responding clones in pre-infection memory suggests that pre-existing cross-reactive memory T cells joined the SARS-CoV-2 response. The study included only a couple of mild cases, and larger cohorts that include severe cases with pre-infection samples were judged to be necessary. SARS-CoV-2 specificity was not confirmed for the second-wave clones peaking on day 37. Contracting CD4+ clones appeared mostly in the CM and EM memory subsets, whereas CD8+ clones were enriched in EMRA. Balanced CD4/CD8 phenotypes were observed for clones contracting from day 15 to 85, whereas a bias towards CD4+ was observed for a second wave of clones expanding from day 15 to 37.

CDR1 and CDR2 were assigned from the germline V gene (reference sequence) as LNHNV and YYDKDF. Reading from cysteine to phenylalanine, the CDR3 counts 13 amino acids. Left in the record is the CDR3 DNA by itself, 39 bases read in frame from the first base. The V end loses 8 bases and the J end loses 3 bases, and a stretch of 12 bases separates them. Instrument on record: Illumina NovaSeq 6000. TCRalpha and TCRbeta cDNA libraries were constructed by 5'RACE with constant-segment primers, with sample barcodes and unique molecular identifiers being introduced. RNA was extracted from every sample with Trizol reagent. Library amplification was performed in two PCR steps, and a second sample barcode and Illumina TruSeq adapters were introduced in the second step. Libraries were sequenced on an Illumina NovaSeq with 2 x 150 bp paired-end reads. Processing in the source paper ran as follows. The reads were demultiplexed and collapsed into UMI-guided consensus sequences using migec v1.2.7. Using mixcr v2.1.11, UMI consensuses were aligned to TRA and TRB V and J templates and then assembled into clonotypes. Clonotypes were classified as expanded or contracted when called significant by both edgeR and NoisET, with noise models trained on biological replicates. For edgeR calls, the cutoffs were a false discovery rate-adjusted p below 0.01 and a log2 fold-change threshold of 1. PCA with hierarchical clustering of max-normalized trajectories of the 1000 most abundant clonotypes was used as exploratory dynamics analysis. Separately sequenced CD4+ and CD8+ repertoires were used to assign a CD4 or CD8 phenotype to each responding clone. TCRdb applied fastp at Q25 and MiXCR to the public reads, then kept only in-frame beta chains. Each entry merges the rows of one CDR3 protein and shows their most common DNA and genes. The V and J calls come from TCRdb's annotation, not from the publication. This sample lists roughly 89,000 distinct CDR3 sequences; 13% were detected once. Together, the top ten hold about 28% of the sample.

Ficoll-Paque density gradient centrifugation was the method used to isolate PBMCs. This clonotype appeared a few times. Its antigen remains unidentified. No base-level quality is on record; no much larger clone is a single base apart. The chain is assembled from TRBV15 and TRBJ2-3; the D gene could be either TRBD1 or TRBD2, each agreeing at 5 bases. Sequencing input: PBMCs or a T cell subset sorted from them (not recorded which). The sequence was collected from an adult woman who had mild COVID-19 (a few samples of this study predate the infection). The sample titles of this study are shuffled in the database, so cell type and time point are left out; the donor was told from shared clones. The CDR3 region has the sequence CATSRGDTDTQYF. The nucleotide sequence is TGTGCCACCTCCCGAGGGGATACAGATACGCAGTATTTT.